This TCR beta chain was obtained from a study of Ad26.COV2.S vaccination and SARS-CoV-2 variants. Study-wide points: The study found higher spike-specific TCR breadth in vaccine than placebo recipients.

Treatment specified: 15 to 20 received Ad26.COV2.S at low or high dose, single or two shots; roughly five received placebo; per-sample allocation not given. Day 63 after the first injection of vaccine or placebo was the sampling time. This clone has only a few counts. Its specificity is unknown. Repertoires were generated with immunoSEQ multiplex PCR, while TCRdb's copy carries only in-frame clones and drops some. The data hold roughly 700,000 clones, with about 90% observed a single time. V lost 1 base, J lost 6 bases, and 7 bases lay in between. The length of the CDR3 is 12 residues. Germline V CDR1 and CDR2: LGHDT, YNNKEL (reference sequence).

Source: peripheral blood, taken in a trial of Ad26.COV2.S vaccine versus placebo. The V call is TRBV3-1 (or the pseudogene TRBV3-2), the J call TRBJ2-7; no clear D gene. This clonotype was obtained from a person between 18 and 59 years old who received the Ad26.COV2.S COVID-19 vaccine or a placebo. In DNA, the CDR3 is TGTGCCAGCAGCCAAGGGTCCGGCGAGCAGTACTTC. This gives the protein CASSQGSGEQYF.